This passage covers 20 T cell receptor beta chains from one sample sequenced in a study of cytomegalovirus exposure and HLA in healthy donors (dated by TCRdb to about 2017). Libraries were constructed by the immunoSEQ multiplex PCR assay. For the multiplex PCR, a mixture combining 60 forward primers for TCR Vbeta segments and 13 reverse primers for TCR Jbeta segments was used. Entries here come from immuneACCESS through TCRdb and include only in-frame sequences with V and J called. Some clones fail to appear in such tables; in the studies checked, an unresolved V gene covers under half of the shortfall, and the cause of the remainder is unknown. The sample has more than 95,000 clones on record, almost 80% of them singletons. About 4.1% of the sample rests with the top ten. Specimen: PBMCs. Receptor source: a man aged 45-65 years in good health and CMV-seropositive.

This clone was recorded only once. The chain's CDR3 is CASSERQGTIQETQYF. The DNA for the CDR3 is TGTGCCAGCAGTGAACGACAGGGTACGATCCAAGAGACCCAGTACTTC. This chain links TRBV6-1 with TRBJ2-5, with 7 bases lining up with TRBD1. Germline V CDR1 and CDR2: MNHNS, SASEGT. The length of the CDR3 is 16 residues. Germline trimming cut 2 bases from V and 1 base from J; bases unmatched to any gene: 7.

The V call is TRBV7-2, the J call TRBJ1-5; 8 nucleotides line up with TRBD1. Trimming took 1 base from V and 6 from J; bases not matched to a gene: 8. Germline V gene sequence: CDR1 SGHTA, CDR2 FQGNSA. The CDR3 loop spans 16 amino acids. CDR3 sequence reads: CASSLESGGVGQPQHF. The CDR3 nucleotides are TGTGCCAGCAGCTTAGAGTCAGGGGGCGTTGGTCAGCCCCAGCATTTT. Together with reference TRBV7-2 and TRBJ1-5, the CDR3 gives the full variable domain: GAGVSQSPSNKVTEKGKDVELRCDPISGHTALYWYRQSLGQGLEFLIYFQGNSAPDKSGLPSDRFSAERTGGSVSTLTIQRTQQEDSAVYLCASSLESGGVGQPQHFGDGTRLSIL.

V is TRBV29-1 and J is TRBJ2-7; TRBD2 matches 13 bases. The CDR3 is 19 amino acids. From germline, CDR1 is SQVTM and CDR2 ANQGSEA. Trimming at V came to 0 bases and at J to 8 bases, leaving 19 bases not matched to a gene. The CDR3 here is CSVEDWNSGLAGVNKKQYF. CDR3 bases: TGCAGCGTTGAAGATTGGAACAGTGGACTAGCGGGAGTCAATAAGAAGCAGTACTTC.

This chain uses TRBV19 with TRBJ1-2, with 7 bases matching TRBD1. Germline V gene sequence: CDR1 LNHDA, CDR2 SQIVND (reference sequence). The CDR3 consists of 14 residues. V shed 4 bases and J 7 bases; nucleotides not matched to a gene: 9. The CDR3 DNA follows: TGTGCCAGTAGTAGCGGAGGGGGCGCAGGTGGCTACACCTTC. Protein: CASSSGGGAGGYTF.

J is TRBJ2-2 and V is TRBV18, with 7 bases aligning to TRBD2. The CDR3 totals 13 residues. V shed 2 bases and J 7 bases; nucleotides not matched to a gene: 1. Germline V gene lookup returns CDR1 KGHSH and CDR2 LQKENI. The CDR3 bases are TGTGCCAGCTCACCAGCGGGGGACGGGGAGCTGTTTTTT. It specifies CASSPAGDGELFF.

V is TRBV27 and J is TRBJ2-7, with 8 bases lining up with TRBD1. Germline-derived CDR1 and CDR2 are MNHEY and SMNVEV (reference sequence). J gave up 3 bases and V 4 bases, and 14 bases lay outside the gene matches. The CDR3 loop spans 17 amino acids. Here the CDR3 DNA reads TGTGCCAGCAGTTCGCCACGCGCCGGGACAGGCCGCTACGAGCAGTACTTC. It codes for CASSSPRAGTGRYEQYF.

This chain links TRBV27 with TRBJ2-5, with 7 bases matching TRBD2. Germline CDR1 MNHEY, CDR2 SMNVEV (reference sequence). There are 16 residues in the CDR3. V gave up 5 bases and J gave up 4 bases; unmatched junction bases: 13. The CDR3 spells CASSLNWPREGETQYF. CDR3 nucleotides: TGTGCCAGCAGTCTCAACTGGCCCAGGGAGGGAGAGACCCAGTACTTC.

CDR3: CASSLYPRGLTDTQYF. CDR3 in DNA: TGTGCCAGTAGTCTCTATCCGAGGGGACTAACAGATACGCAGTATTTT. The chain uses TRBV19 and TRBJ2-3, with 7 bases matching TRBD2. The germline gives CDR1 LNHDA, CDR2 SQIVND (reference sequence). After removal of 5 bases from V and 3 bases from J, the junction contained 11 bases not matched to a gene. The CDR3 extends over 16 amino acids.

The V and J genes are TRBV7-2 and TRBJ2-1; D is perhaps TRBD1 (6 bases). Germline V gene lookup returns CDR1 SGHTA and CDR2 FQGNSA. The CDR3 extends over 17 amino acids. V was clipped by 1 base and J by 4 bases, with 17 bases between them. CDR3 DNA: TGTGCCAGCAGCTTAGACCTACTAGAAGGGGGTTACAATGAGCAGTTCTTC. Translation gives CASSLDLLEGGYNEQFF.

The chain joins TRBV2 to TRBJ2-1; 12 bases map to TRBD2. V lost 4 bases, J lost 8 bases, and 9 bases stayed unmatched. The CDR3 extends over 16 amino acids. Germline-derived CDR1 and CDR2 are SNHLY and FYNNEI. This CDR3 is CASSGGLAGQRHEQFF. CDR3 DNA: TGTGCCAGCAGTGGTGGACTAGCGGGACAAAGGCATGAGCAGTTCTTC.

This sequence joins TRBV9 and TRBJ2-1; 8 bases match TRBD2. V lost 0 bases to trimming and J lost 8 bases; unmatched junction nucleotides: 10. CDR1 is SGDLS and CDR2 is YYNGEE in the germline V gene. The CDR3 runs to 16 residues. The CDR3 coding sequence is TGTGCCAGCAGCGTAGAAGCGGGAGCTCACTGGGATGAGCAGTTCTTC. The encoded protein is CASSVEAGAHWDEQFF.

This clone was counted only a few times. This chain links TRBV2 with TRBJ2-1, with 8 bases that match TRBD1. The length of the CDR3 is 14 residues. After removal of 8 bases from V and 10 bases from J, the junction contained 13 bases not matched to a gene. Germline CDR1 reads SNHLY; CDR2 reads FYNNEI. As DNA, the CDR3 is TGTGCCAGCTCTGTGGGACAGGCCCTAGGAGAGCAGTTCTTC. This encodes CASSVGQALGEQFF.

The V and J genes are TRBV28 and TRBJ1-4; D is possibly TRBD1 (6 bases). The CDR3 sequence is 16 residues long. V lost 8 bases, J lost 8 bases, and 24 bases lay in between. The germline gives CDR1 MDHEN, CDR2 SYDVKM. CDR3 loop: CASRRDIRTRGEKLFF. CDR3 coding DNA: TGTGCCAGCCGCCGGGACATTAGGACACGGGGAGAAAAACTGTTTTTT.

This clone was seen once. The V gene is TRBV29-1, the J gene TRBJ1-2, with D perhaps TRBD1 (5 bases). The CDR3 length is 12 residues. V was cut by 7 bases and J by 8 bases, with 17 bases left in between. CDR1 is SQVTM and CDR2 is ANQGSEA in the germline V gene. The CDR3 reads CSARTGQRGYTF. CDR3 nucleotide sequence: TGCAGCGCGAGAACTGGACAACGAGGCTACACCTTC.

This chain connects TRBV15 to TRBJ2-3; TRBD2 matches 8 bases. Trimming took 0 bases from V and 2 from J; bases not matched to a gene: 4. This CDR3 is built from 16 residues. Germline lookup yields CDR1 LNHNV and CDR2 YYDKDF (reference sequence). The CDR3 is CATSREPGGLTDTQYF. CDR3 bases: TGTGCCACCAGCAGAGAACCGGGAGGGCTCACAGATACGCAGTATTTT.

V is TRBV9 and J is TRBJ2-3, with 8 bases fitting TRBD1. The CDR3 is 16 amino acids. CDR1 is SGDLS and CDR2 is YYNGEE in the germline V gene. J gave up 0 bases and V 2 bases, and 5 bases lay outside the gene matches. In nucleotides, the CDR3 is TGTGCCAGCAGCGTGTCAGGGGGCCGGAGCACAGATACGCAGTATTTT. It yields the protein CASSVSGGRSTDTQYF.

The chain links TRBV10-2 to TRBJ1-1, with 7 bases matching TRBD1. Germline loops: CDR1 WSHSY, CDR2 SAAADI. J was trimmed by 4 bases and V by 7 bases; bases with no gene match: 12. The CDR3 contains 15 residues. The CDR3 protein is CASKLNRGLSTEAFF. CDR3 DNA: TGCGCCAGCAAGCTTAACAGGGGTCTAAGCACTGAAGCTTTCTTT.

V and J are TRBV7-2 and TRBJ2-7; D perhaps matches TRBD1 (7 bases). Germline CDR1 and CDR2: SGHTA and FQGNSA. The CDR3 sequence is 17 residues long. The V end was cut by 2 bases, the J end by 6 bases, with 23 bases between. CDR3 region: CASSLFGQGGLGGEQYF. The CDR3 bases are TGTGCCAGCAGCTTATTTGGGCAGGGGGGTTTAGGGGGCGAGCAGTACTTC.

The chain carries TRBV7-2 and TRBJ2-1; 11 bases match TRBD2. After removal of 5 bases from V and 4 bases from J, the junction contained 7 bases not matched to a gene. Germline loops: CDR1 SGHTA, CDR2 FQGNSA. The CDR3 is made up of 16 amino acids. In DNA, the CDR3 is TGTGCCAGCAGCCTAACTAGCGGGAGTCAGTACAATGAGCAGTTCTTC. It yields the protein CASSLTSGSQYNEQFF.

Written as DNA, the CDR3 is TGTGCCAGCAGTCCCGGGACAGGTAAATACGAGCAGTACTTC. It specifies CASSPGTGKYEQYF. The rearrangement links TRBV6-7 to TRBJ2-7, with 8 bases aligning to TRBD1. TRBV6-7 is flagged as an ORF with uncertain function. The V and J ends lost 5 bases and 4 bases, in that order; junction bases with no gene match: 7. The CDR3 covers 14 residues.